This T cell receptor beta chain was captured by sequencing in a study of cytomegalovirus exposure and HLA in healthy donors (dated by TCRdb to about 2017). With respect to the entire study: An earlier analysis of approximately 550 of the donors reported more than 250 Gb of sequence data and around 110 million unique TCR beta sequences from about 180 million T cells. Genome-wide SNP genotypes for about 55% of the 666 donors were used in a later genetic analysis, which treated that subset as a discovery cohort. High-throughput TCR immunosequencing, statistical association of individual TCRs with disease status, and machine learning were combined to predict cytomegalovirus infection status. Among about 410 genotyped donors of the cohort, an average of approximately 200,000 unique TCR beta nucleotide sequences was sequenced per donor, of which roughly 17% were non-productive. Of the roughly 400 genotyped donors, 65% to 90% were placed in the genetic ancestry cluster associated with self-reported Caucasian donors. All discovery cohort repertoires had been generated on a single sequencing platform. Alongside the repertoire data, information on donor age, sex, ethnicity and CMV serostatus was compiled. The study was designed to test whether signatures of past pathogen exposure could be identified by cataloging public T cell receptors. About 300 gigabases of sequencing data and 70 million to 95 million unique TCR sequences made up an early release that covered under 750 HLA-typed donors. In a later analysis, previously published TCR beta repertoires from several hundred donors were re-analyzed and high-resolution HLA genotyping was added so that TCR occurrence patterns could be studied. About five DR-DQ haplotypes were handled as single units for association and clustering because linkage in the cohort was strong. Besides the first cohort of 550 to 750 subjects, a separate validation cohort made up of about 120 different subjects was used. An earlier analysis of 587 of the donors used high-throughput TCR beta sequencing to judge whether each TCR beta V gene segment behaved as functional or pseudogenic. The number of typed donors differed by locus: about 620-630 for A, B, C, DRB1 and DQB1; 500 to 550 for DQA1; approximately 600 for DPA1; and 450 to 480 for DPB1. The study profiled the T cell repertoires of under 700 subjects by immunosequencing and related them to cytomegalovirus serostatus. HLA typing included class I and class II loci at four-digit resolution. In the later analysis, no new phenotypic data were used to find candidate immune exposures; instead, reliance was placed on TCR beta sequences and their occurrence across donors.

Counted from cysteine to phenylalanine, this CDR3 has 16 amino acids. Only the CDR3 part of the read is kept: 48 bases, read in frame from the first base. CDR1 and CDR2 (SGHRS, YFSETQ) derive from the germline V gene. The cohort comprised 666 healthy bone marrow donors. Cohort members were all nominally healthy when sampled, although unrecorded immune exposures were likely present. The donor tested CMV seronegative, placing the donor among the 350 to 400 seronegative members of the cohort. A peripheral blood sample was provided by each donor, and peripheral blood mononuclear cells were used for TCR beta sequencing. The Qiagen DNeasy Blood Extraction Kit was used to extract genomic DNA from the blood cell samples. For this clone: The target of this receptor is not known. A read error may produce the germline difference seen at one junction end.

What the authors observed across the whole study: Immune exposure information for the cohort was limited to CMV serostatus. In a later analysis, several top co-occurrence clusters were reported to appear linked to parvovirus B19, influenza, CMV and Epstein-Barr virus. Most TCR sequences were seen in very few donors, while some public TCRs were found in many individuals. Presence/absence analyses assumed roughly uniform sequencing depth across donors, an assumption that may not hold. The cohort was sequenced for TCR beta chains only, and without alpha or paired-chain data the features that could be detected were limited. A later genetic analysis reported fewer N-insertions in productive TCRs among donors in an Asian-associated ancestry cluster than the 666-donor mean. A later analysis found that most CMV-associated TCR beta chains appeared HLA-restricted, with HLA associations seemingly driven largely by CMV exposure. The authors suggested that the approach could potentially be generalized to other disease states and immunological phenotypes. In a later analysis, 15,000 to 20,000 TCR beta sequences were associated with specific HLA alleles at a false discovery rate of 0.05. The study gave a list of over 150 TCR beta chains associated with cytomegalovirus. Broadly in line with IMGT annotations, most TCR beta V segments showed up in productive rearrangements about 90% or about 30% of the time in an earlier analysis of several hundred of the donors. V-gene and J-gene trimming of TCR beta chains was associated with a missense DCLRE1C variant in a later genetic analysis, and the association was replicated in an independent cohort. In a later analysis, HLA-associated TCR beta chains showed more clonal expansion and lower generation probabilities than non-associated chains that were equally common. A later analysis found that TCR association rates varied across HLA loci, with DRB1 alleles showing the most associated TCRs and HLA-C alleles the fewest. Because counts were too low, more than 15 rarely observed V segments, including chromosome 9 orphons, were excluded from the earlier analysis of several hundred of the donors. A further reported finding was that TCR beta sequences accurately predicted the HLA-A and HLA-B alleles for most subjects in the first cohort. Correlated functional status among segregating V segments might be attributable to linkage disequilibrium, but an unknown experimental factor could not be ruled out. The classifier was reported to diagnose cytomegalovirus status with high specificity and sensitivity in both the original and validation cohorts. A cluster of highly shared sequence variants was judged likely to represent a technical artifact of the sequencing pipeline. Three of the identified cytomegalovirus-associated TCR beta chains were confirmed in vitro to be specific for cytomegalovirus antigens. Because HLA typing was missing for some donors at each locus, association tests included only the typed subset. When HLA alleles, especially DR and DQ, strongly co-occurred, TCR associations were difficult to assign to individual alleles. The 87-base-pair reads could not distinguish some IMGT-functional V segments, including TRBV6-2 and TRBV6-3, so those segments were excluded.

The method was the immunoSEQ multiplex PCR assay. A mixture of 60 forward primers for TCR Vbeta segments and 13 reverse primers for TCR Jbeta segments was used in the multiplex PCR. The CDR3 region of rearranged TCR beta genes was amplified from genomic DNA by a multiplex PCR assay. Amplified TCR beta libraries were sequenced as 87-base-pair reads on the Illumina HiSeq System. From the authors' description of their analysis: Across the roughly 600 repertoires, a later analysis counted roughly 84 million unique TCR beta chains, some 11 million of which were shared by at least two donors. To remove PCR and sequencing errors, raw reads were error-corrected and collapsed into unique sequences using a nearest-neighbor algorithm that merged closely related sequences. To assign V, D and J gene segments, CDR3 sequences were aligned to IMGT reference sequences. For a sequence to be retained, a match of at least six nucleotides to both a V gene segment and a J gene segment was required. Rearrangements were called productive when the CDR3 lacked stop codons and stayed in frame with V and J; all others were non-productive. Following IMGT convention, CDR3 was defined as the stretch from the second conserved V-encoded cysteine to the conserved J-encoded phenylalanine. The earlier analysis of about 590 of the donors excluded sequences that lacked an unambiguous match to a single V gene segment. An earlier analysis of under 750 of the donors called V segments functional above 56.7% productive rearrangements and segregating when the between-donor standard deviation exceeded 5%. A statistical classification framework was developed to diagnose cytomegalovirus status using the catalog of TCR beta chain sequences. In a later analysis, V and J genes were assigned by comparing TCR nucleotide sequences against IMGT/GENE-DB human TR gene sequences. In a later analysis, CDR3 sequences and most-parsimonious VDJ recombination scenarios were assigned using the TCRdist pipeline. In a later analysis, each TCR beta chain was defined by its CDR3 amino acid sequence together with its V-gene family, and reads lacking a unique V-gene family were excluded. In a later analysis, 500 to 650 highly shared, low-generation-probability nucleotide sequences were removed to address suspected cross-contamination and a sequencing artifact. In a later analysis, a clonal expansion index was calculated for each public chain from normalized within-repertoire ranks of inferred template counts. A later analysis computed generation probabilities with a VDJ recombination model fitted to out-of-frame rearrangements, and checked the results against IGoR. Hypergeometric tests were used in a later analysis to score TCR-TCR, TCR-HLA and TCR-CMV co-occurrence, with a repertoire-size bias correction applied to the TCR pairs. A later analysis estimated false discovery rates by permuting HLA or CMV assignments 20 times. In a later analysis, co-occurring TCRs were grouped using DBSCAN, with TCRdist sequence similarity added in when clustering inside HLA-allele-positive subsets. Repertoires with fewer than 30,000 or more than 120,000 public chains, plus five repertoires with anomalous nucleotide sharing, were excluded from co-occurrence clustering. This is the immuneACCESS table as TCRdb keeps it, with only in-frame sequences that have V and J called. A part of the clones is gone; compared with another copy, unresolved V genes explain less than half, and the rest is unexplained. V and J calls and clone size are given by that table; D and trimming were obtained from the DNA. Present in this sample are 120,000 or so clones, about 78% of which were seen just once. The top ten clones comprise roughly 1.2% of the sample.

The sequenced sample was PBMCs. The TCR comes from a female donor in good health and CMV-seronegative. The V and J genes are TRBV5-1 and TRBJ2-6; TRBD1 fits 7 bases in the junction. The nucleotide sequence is TGCGCCAGCAGCTTGGCCGACATCGAGGGGGCCAACGGCCTGACTTTC. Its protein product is CASSLADIEGANGLTF.